This T cell receptor beta chain was observed in a study of cytomegalovirus exposure and HLA in healthy donors. CDR1 and CDR2 (germline): SGHTA, FQGNSA. The CDR3 contains 16 residues. V was shortened by 0 bases and J by 1 base, with 9 bases between the two germline ends. The PCR made use of 60 Vbeta and 13 Jbeta primers. Clones were sequenced by immunoSEQ multiplex PCR, and TCRdb holds only the in-frame ones, with some missing. Among around 140,000 clones listed, approximately 10% were seen once. The clonotype comes from a woman aged 40 to 50 in good health and CMV-seropositive. The chain recombines TRBV7-2 with TRBJ2-2, with D possibly being TRBD1 (6 bases). The source material was PBMCs. This CDR3 reads CASSLAGTRNTGELFF. CDR3 bases: TGTGCCAGCAGCTTAGCTGGGACACGGAACACCGGGGAGCTGTTTTTT.